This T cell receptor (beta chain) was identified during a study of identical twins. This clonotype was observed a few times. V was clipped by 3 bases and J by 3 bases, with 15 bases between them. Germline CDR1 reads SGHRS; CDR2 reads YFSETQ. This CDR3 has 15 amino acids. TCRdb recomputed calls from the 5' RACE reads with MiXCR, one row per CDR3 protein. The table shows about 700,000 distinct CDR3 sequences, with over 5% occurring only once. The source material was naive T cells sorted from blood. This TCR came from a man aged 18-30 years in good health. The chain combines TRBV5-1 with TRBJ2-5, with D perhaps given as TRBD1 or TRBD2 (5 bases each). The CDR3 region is CASSSAPRDEETQYF. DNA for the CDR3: TGCGCCAGCAGCTCGGCCCCGAGGGACGAAGAGACCCAGTACTTC.